This record covers a single T cell receptor (beta chain). The antigen remains undetermined. This CDR3 spans 13 amino acids. The ends were cut back, 1 base at V and 5 bases at J, with 9 bases in the middle. The V gene's germline CDR1 is SGDLS and CDR2 YYNGEE. Profiled with immunoSEQ multiplex PCR; TCRdb holds only in-frame clones, not every one. The sample consists of 74,000 or so clones, approximately 80% of them appearing once. This sample was taken from a study of T cell responses to AZD1222 COVID-19 vaccine. Findings of the study overall: The donor cohort was predominantly white British with a female majority, and clonal diversity may have been underestimated. Seropositive AZD1222 recipients at baseline numbered only five or six.

J is TRBJ1-2 and V is TRBV9; no definite D call. This receptor was taken from an adult in good health. This material consisted of peripheral blood, taken on day 0 of AZD1222 vaccination. The CDR3 sequence: CASSVNAGYGYTF. DNA for the CDR3: TGTGCCAGCAGCGTAAATGCGGGGTATGGCTACACCTTC.